A single sample is the source of the 3 T cell receptor beta chains below, sequenced in a study of control samples from healthy donors and cancer patients (dated by TCRdb to between 2020 and 2021). Library prep was done by the immunoSEQ multiplex PCR assay. TCRdb re-hosts the immuneACCESS table, in-frame sequences only. Its copies lack some clones; in the studies checked, an unresolved V gene accounts for under half of them, and the cause for the rest is not known. The sample profile shows approximately 79,000 clones; 89% of them were found once. The top ten clones comprise roughly 6.7% of the sample. The sequenced material came from blood. The receptor set was obtained from a man aged 45 to 65 in good health.

The CDR3 spells CASSLGTVSYVQYF. The CDR3 coding sequence is TGTGCCAGCAGCTTGGGGACAGTATCCTATGTGCAGTACTTC. V and J are TRBV11-2 and TRBJ2-7; 7 positions agree with TRBD1. The V and J ends lost 3 bases and 9 bases, in that order; junction bases with no gene match: 11. CDR3 length: 14 amino acids. Germline-derived CDR1 and CDR2 are SGHAT and FQNNGV. Based on the CDR3 plus reference TRBV11-2 and TRBJ2-7, the full variable domain is EAGVAQSPRYKIIEKRQSVAFWCNPISGHATLYWYQQILGQGPKLLIQFQNNGVVDDSQLPKDRFSAERLKGVDSTLKIQPAKLEDSAVYLCASSLGTVSYVQYFGPGTRLTVT.

This clone is medium-sized in the sample. This rearrangement joins TRBV7-9 to TRBJ2-7, with 7 positions matching TRBD1. J lost 3 bases, V lost 7 bases, and 15 bases had no gene match. Germline V lookup: CDR1 SEHNR, CDR2 FQNEAQ (reference sequence). The CDR3 runs 16 residues. The CDR3 bases are TGTGCCAGCACTCTTAGGGGGTGGACAGGCCACTACGAGCAGTACTTC. As protein: CASTLRGWTGHYEQYF. Looking up the rest from reference TRBV7-9 and TRBJ2-7 gives the full variable domain: DTGVSQNPRHKITKRGQNVTFRCDPISEHNRLYWYRQTLGQGPEFLTYFQNEAQLEKSRLLSDRFSAERPKGSFSTLEIQRTEQGDSAMYLCASTLRGWTGHYEQYFGPGTRLTVT.

The chain carries TRBV5-1 and TRBJ2-5, with 7 bases matching TRBD2. Germline lookup yields CDR1 SGHRS and CDR2 YFSETQ. The CDR3 loop spans 16 amino acids. With V trimmed by 4 bases and J by 4 bases, 13 bases remained unmatched. As DNA, the CDR3 is TGCGCCAGCAGCATTAGACTAGCCCCAATGGGAGAGACCCAGTACTTC. Translation: CASSIRLAPMGETQYF. Full variable domain (missing parts from reference TRBV5-1 and TRBJ2-5): KAGVTQTPRYLIKTRGQQVTLSCSPISGHRSVSWYQQTPGQGLQFLFEYFSETQRNKGNFPGRFSGRQFSNSRSEMNVSTLELGDSALYLCASSIRLAPMGETQYFGPGTRLLVL.